Below are 24 T cell receptor beta chains sequenced from a single sample in a study of T-cell reconstitution after alpha-beta-depleted transplantation in children. Construction of the TCRbeta library involved unique molecular identifiers. TCRdb itself ran the PCR reads through MiXCR, one entry per CDR3 protein. Altogether around 250,000 distinct CDR3 sequences are present, 7.5% to 9.5% being singletons, with the ten largest covering approximately 6%. Source: PBMCs, mostly from graft donor cells, taken 180 days after TCRalphabeta/CD19-depleted stem cell transplant. Every receptor here comes from a male patient younger than 18 who had a stem cell transplant for acute lymphoblastic leukemia, so the T cells may come from the graft donor.

This clonotype was counted ten times or more. The gene calls are TRBV5-1 and TRBJ2-4, with a tentative D call TRBD2 (6 bases). V was trimmed by 0 bases and J by 0 bases, leaving 16 bases between them. The CDR3 spans 18 residues. Germline V gene sequence: CDR1 SGHRS, CDR2 YFSETQ. DNA of the CDR3: TGCGCCAGCAGCTTGGCCGGGCGGGGCCCATTAGCCAAAAACATTCAGTACTTC. Translated, it gives CASSLAGRGPLAKNIQYF.

This clonotype was seen repeatedly, ten times or more. The chain couples TRBV6-5 to TRBJ2-3; 7 bases map to TRBD2. This CDR3 spans 15 amino acids. Germline loops: CDR1 MNHEY, CDR2 SVGAGI. V shed 6 bases, J shed 4 bases, and the junction held 10 bases outside the gene matches. Here the CDR3 reads CASSPGLGGADTQYF. The CDR3 DNA sequence: TGTGCCAGCAGCCCCGGACTGGGGGGGGCAGATACGCAGTATTTT.

Ten or more counts support this clonotype. V usage is TRBV7-7 and J usage is TRBJ2-7; D is perhaps TRBD1 or TRBD2 (6 bases each). From germline, CDR1 is SSHAT and CDR2 FNYEAQ (reference sequence). The CDR3 sequence is 12 residues long. The CDR3, as DNA: TGTGCTAGTGAGGGGGGCAGGGAGAGGCAGTACTTC. Protein product: CASEGGRERQYF. The whole variable domain, remainder taken from reference TRBV7-7 and TRBJ2-7, is GAGVSQSPRYKVTKRGQDVTLRCDPISSHATLYWYQQALGQGPEFLTYFNYEAQPDKSGLPSDRFSAERPEGSISTLTIQRTEQRDSAMYRCASEGGRERQYFGPGTRLTVT.

The table lists this clonotype with many counts. The rearrangement uses TRBV7-3 and TRBJ2-1; D is perhaps TRBD1 (6 bases). Germline CDR1 reads SGHTA; CDR2 reads FQGTGA. The CDR3 covers 15 residues. Trimming left V 5 bases short and J 6 bases short, with 17 bases between. The CDR3 DNA reads TGTGCCAGCAGCCACGCACTAGGGGGATTCAATGAGCAGTTCTTC. This codes for CASSHALGGFNEQFF. The entire variable domain, with the rest obtained from reference TRBV7-3 and TRBJ2-1, is as follows: GAGVSQTPSNKVTEKGKYVELRCDPISGHTALYWYRQSLGQGPEFLIYFQGTGAADDSGLPNDRFFAVRPEGSVSTLKIQRTERGDSAVYLCASSHALGGFNEQFFGPGTRLTVL.

J is TRBJ1-1 and V is TRBV6-1; tentative D call: TRBD1 (6 bases). The V and J ends lost 7 bases and 6 bases respectively, with 18 bases between them. The CDR3 is 14 amino acids. The germline CDR1 and CDR2 sequences are MNHNS and SASEGT. Written as DNA, the CDR3 is TGTGCCAGCACCTTCCGGGGGGCTGGGGCTGAAGCTTTCTTT. Translating it yields CASTFRGAGAEAFF.

This clonotype has ten or more counts. This chain joins TRBV5-1 and TRBJ2-6; D ambiguous. Germline CDR1 and CDR2: SGHRS and YFSETQ. V was pared by 0 bases and J by 0 bases, with 16 bases between. This CDR3 region has 19 residues. CDR3 DNA: TGCGCCAGCAGCTTGGCCACGTTTACCCGATACTCTGGGGCCAACGTCCTGACTTTC. Its translation is CASSLATFTRYSGANVLTF.

The genes are TRBV19 and TRBJ1-2, with 8 bases fitting TRBD1. The CDR3 loop spans 13 amino acids. The trim removed 7 bases at V and 2 bases at J, leaving 3 bases unmatched. Germline V gives CDR1 LNHDA, CDR2 SQIVND (reference sequence). CDR3 sequence reads: CASMAGGNYGYTF. The CDR3 DNA is TGTGCCAGTATGGCAGGGGGCAACTATGGCTACACCTTC.

In regard to this clonotype: This may be a read error, as it is one base from a much larger clone. The chain uses TRBV29-1 and TRBJ2-4, with D possibly being TRBD2 (5 bases). CDR3 length: 12 amino acids. CDR1 and CDR2 from the germline V gene are SQVTM and ANQGSEA. Trimming shortened V by 4 bases and J by 8 bases, and 12 bases separated the two germline ends. The CDR3 sequence is CSVGVRGYIQYF. CDR3 DNA sequence: TGCAGCGTTGGGGTACGGGGATACATTCAGTACTTC.

This rearrangement joins TRBV6-2 or TRBV6-3 to TRBJ1-1; possible D gene TRBD1, 6 bases. V dropped 2 bases and J dropped 0 bases, with 19 bases sitting between them. The CDR3 sequence is 18 residues long. Germline V gene data show CDR1 as MNHEY and CDR2 as SVGEGT. This CDR3 is CASSYGGRAGGMNTEAFF. DNA for the CDR3: TGTGCCAGCAGTTACGGGGGCAGGGCCGGGGGTATGAACACTGAAGCTTTCTTT.

This clonotype appeared many times. V and J are TRBV29-1 and TRBJ1-5; TRBD1 agrees at 8 bases. Unmatched junction bases numbered 6, after V lost 4 bases and J lost 4 bases. Germline V gene data show CDR1 as SQVTM and CDR2 as ANQGSEA. This CDR3 contains 14 residues. CDR3 DNA: TGCAGCGTTGGGACAGGGAGCCCTAATCAGCCCCAGCATTTT. It encodes CSVGTGSPNQPQHF.

This clonotype came up a few times. The J gene is TRBJ2-3, the V gene TRBV2, with 9 bases matching TRBD2. J gave up 7 bases and V 3 bases, and 14 bases lay outside the gene matches. The CDR3 length is 17 residues. Germline CDR1 reads SNHLY; CDR2 reads FYNNEI. This CDR3 reads CASSETERGAFLYTQYF. As DNA, the CDR3 is TGTGCCAGCAGTGAGACCGAGCGGGGGGCGTTCTTGTATACGCAGTATTTT. Filled out from reference TRBV2 and TRBJ2-3, the complete variable domain reads EPEVTQTPSHQVTQMGQEVILRCVPISNHLYFYWYRQILGQKVEFLVSFYNNEISEKSEIFDDQFSVERPDGSNFTLKIRSTKLEDSAMYFCASSETERGAFLYTQYFGPGTRLTVL.

This clonotype was seen many times. The chain couples TRBV20-1 to TRBJ2-3; D perhaps matches TRBD2 (5 bases). The CDR3 spans 12 residues. The V and J ends lost 2 bases and 6 bases respectively, with 9 bases between them. Germline V gene lookup returns CDR1 DFQATT and CDR2 SNEGSKA (reference sequence). Here the CDR3 DNA reads TGCAGTGCTAGACAGACTACGGATACGCAGTATTTT. It yields the protein CSARQTTDTQYF.

The chain uses TRBV28 and TRBJ2-7; a weak D match, TRBD2 (6 bases). This CDR3 comprises 14 residues. Trimming took off 2 bases at V and 2 bases at J, with 10 bases between the two ends. Looked up from germline, CDR1 is MDHEN and CDR2 is SYDVKM. CDR3 sequence reads: CASSLGGKTYEQYF. The CDR3 DNA sequence: TGTGCCAGCAGTTTAGGGGGGAAGACCTACGAGCAGTACTTC. Using reference TRBV28 and TRBJ2-7 for the parts outside the CDR3, the full variable domain is DVKVTQSSRYLVKRTGEKVFLECVQDMDHENMFWYRQDPGLGLRLIYFSYDVKMKEKGDIPEGYSVSREKKERFSLILESASTNQTSMYLCASSLGGKTYEQYFGPGTRLTVT.

This clonotype was counted ten times or more. The DNA of the CDR3 is TGTGCCAGCAGTTTTGACAGGGATAGAAGCAGCAATCAGCCCCAGCATTTT. The encoded protein is CASSFDRDRSSNQPQHF. J is TRBJ1-5 and V is TRBV12-3 or TRBV12-4, with TRBD1 matching 7 bases. V lost 3 bases, J lost 1 base, and 9 bases stayed unmatched. This CDR3 has 17 amino acids.

This clonotype was recorded many times. The chain uses TRBV28 and TRBJ1-1; 9 bases align to TRBD1. This CDR3 is built from 16 residues. The trim removed 3 bases at V and 5 bases at J, leaving 10 bases unmatched. CDR1 is MDHEN and CDR2 is SYDVKM in the germline V gene. CDR3 nucleotide sequence: TGTGCCAGCAGTTTTATTGCCAGACAGGGGGAAACTGAAGCTTTCTTT. As protein: CASSFIARQGETEAFF.

Concerning this clonotype: A much larger clonotype is one base distant, so this may be a read error. The gene calls are TRBV19 and TRBJ2-2, with D perhaps matching TRBD1 (6 bases). Germline CDR1 LNHDA, CDR2 SQIVND (reference sequence). The CDR3 length is 11 residues. V dropped 10 bases and J dropped 9 bases, with 12 bases sitting between them. The CDR3 is CATTGPRELFF. The CDR3 region has the DNA TGTGCCACTACAGGGCCCCGGGAGCTGTTTTTT. Full variable domain (remainder filled in from reference TRBV19 and TRBJ2-2): DGGITQSPKYLFRKEGQNVTLSCEQNLNHDAMYWYRQDPGQGLRLIYYSQIVNDFQKGDIAEGYSVSREKKESFPLTVTSAQKNPTAFYLCATTGPRELFFGEGSRLTVL.

This clonotype was detected ten times or more. This rearrangement joins TRBV6-5 to TRBJ1-2, with 9 bases fitting TRBD1. CDR1 MNHEY and CDR2 SVGAGI come from the germline V gene. Trimming took 2 bases from V and 4 from J; bases not matched to a gene: 2. The CDR3 runs to 14 residues. CDR3 bases: TGTGCCAGCAGTTACGGACAGGGGACCTATGGCTACACCTTC. As protein: CASSYGQGTYGYTF.

This clonotype has at least ten counts. V gene TRBV7-2 combines with J gene TRBJ1-5, with 9 positions matching TRBD1. Germline V gives CDR1 SGHTA, CDR2 FQGNSA. The CDR3 consists of 14 residues. V shed 5 bases and J 5 bases; nucleotides not matched to a gene: 4. CDR3 sequence reads: CASSPGTGYQPQHF. In DNA, the CDR3 is TGTGCCAGCAGCCCCGGGACAGGGTATCAGCCCCAGCATTTT. The full variable domain, with the rest looked up from reference TRBV7-2 and TRBJ1-5, is GAGVSQSPSNKVTEKGKDVELRCDPISGHTALYWYRQSLGQGLEFLIYFQGNSAPDKSGLPSDRFSAERTGGSVSTLTIQRTQQEDSAVYLCASSPGTGYQPQHFGDGTRLSIL.

V usage is TRBV11-2 and J usage is TRBJ2-2; D gene ambiguous. With 1 base removed from V and 0 bases from J, the gap between germline ends came to 21 bases. CDR1 SGHAT and CDR2 FQNNGV come from the germline V gene. CDR3 length: 20 amino acids. DNA of the CDR3: TGTGCCAGCAGCTTAGGAGGACCTGGTGGTGTGGAGCCGAACACCGGGGAGCTGTTTTTT. As protein: CASSLGGPGGVEPNTGELFF. The variable domain in full, completed from reference TRBV11-2 and TRBJ2-2, reads EAGVAQSPRYKIIEKRQSVAFWCNPISGHATLYWYQQILGQGPKLLIQFQNNGVVDDSQLPKDRFSAERLKGVDSTLKIQPAKLEDSAVYLCASSLGGPGGVEPNTGELFFGEGSRLTVL.

This clonotype was detected ten times or more. CDR3 residues: CASSSLGFRAKNIQYF. The CDR3 DNA sequence: TGTGCCAGCAGTTCCCTGGGCTTCAGGGCCAAAAACATTCAGTACTTC. The chain uses TRBV12-3 or TRBV12-4 and TRBJ2-4; D is unclear. The CDR3 length is 16 residues. The V end was cut by 4 bases, the J end by 1 base, with 14 bases between.

V is TRBV7-2 and J is TRBJ1-4; TRBD1 aligns across 7 bases. The CDR3 has 15 amino acids. V shed 4 bases and J 7 bases; nucleotides not matched to a gene: 9. Germline CDR1 SGHTA, CDR2 FQGNSA. For the CDR3, the DNA is TGTGCCAGCAGCTCTCCACAGGGGACGCTTGAAAAACTGTTTTTT. Protein sequence: CASSSPQGTLEKLFF.

This clonotype came up many times. This chain uses TRBV2 with TRBJ2-7, with a tentative D call TRBD1 (6 bases). V gave up 10 bases and J gave up 6 bases, with 13 bases separating them. From germline, CDR1 is SNHLY and CDR2 FYNNEI. The CDR3 contains 11 residues. The CDR3 loop is CATVTGFEQYF. DNA of the CDR3: TGTGCCACCGTGACAGGTTTCGAGCAGTACTTC.

This clonotype was seen a handful of times. The rearrangement uses TRBV20-1 and TRBJ2-3; TRBD2 is a possible D gene (5 bases). The CDR3 has 15 amino acids. Per germline, CDR1 DFQATT and CDR2 SNEGSKA (reference sequence). V was pared by 5 bases and J by 2 bases, with 17 bases between. Written as DNA, the CDR3 is TGCAGTGCTCCTACGGGCCGCGGGTTCACAGATACGCAGTATTTT. Protein: CSAPTGRGFTDTQYF.

In this sample, this clonotype turned up many times. CDR3 protein: CATSDSSSGYTQYF. The CDR3 coding sequence is TGTGCCACCAGTGATTCGTCAAGTGGGTATACGCAGTATTTT. The rearrangement links TRBV24-1 to TRBJ2-3; D not certain. Germline CDR1 and CDR2: KGHDR and SFDVKD. This CDR3 is 14 amino acids long. Trimming took 2 bases from V and 7 from J, leaving 12 bases between them.